Each of the 14 T cell receptor beta chains below was sequenced from the same sample in a study of blood T cell repertoires in COVID-19 (dated by TCRdb to about 2020). Libraries were prepared through the immunoSEQ multiplex PCR assay. This is the immuneACCESS table as TCRdb keeps it, with only in-frame sequences that have V and J called. A part of the clones is gone; compared with another copy, unresolved V genes explain less than half, and the rest is unexplained. This sample lists 110,000 or so clones; 75% to 90% were detected once. The ten biggest clones cover roughly 5% of the sample. Source material: peripheral blood. These receptor sequences come from a woman aged 55-69 years with COVID-19, enrolled during active disease.

V is TRBV5-4 and J is TRBJ2-2, with D maybe TRBD2 (5 bases). Between the trimmed V and J ends, which lost 6 bases and 2 bases, there was a span of 11 bases. The CDR3 contains 14 residues. Germline V CDR1 and CDR2: SGHNT, YYREEE (reference sequence). CDR3 nucleotide sequence: TGTGCCAGCATGCTAGCCCTCAACACCGGGGAGCTGTTTTTT. Its protein is CASMLALNTGELFF.

This clone is a singleton in its sample. The gene calls are TRBV30 and TRBJ1-1, with D perhaps matching TRBD1 (6 bases). CDR1 and CDR2 from the germline V gene are GTSNPN and SVGIG (reference sequence). This CDR3 spans 13 amino acids. CDR3 DNA: TGTGTCCACTCCAGGGGAATGAACACTGAAGCTTTCTTT. It is translated as CVHSRGMNTEAFF.

This chain links TRBV7-9 with TRBJ1-3; D unresolved. Trimming cost V 6 bases and J 2 bases, with 14 bases left between them. Germline CDR1 is SEHNR and CDR2 is FQNEAQ (reference sequence). The CDR3 contains 15 residues. CDR3: CASSRSGIAGNTIYF. For the CDR3, the DNA is TGTGCCAGCAGTCGCTCGGGGATTGCTGGAAACACCATATATTTT.

This clone was picked up a small number of times. The rearrangement joins TRBV29-1 to TRBJ2-7; D might be TRBD1 or TRBD2, each matching 6 bases. Germline-derived CDR1 and CDR2 are SQVTM and ANQGSEA. Trimming shortened V by 7 bases and J by 6 bases, and 19 bases separated the two germline ends. The length of the CDR3 is 13 residues. This chain's CDR3 is CSGGLRLGTEQYF. For the CDR3, the DNA is TGCAGCGGGGGGCTTAGACTAGGTACCGAGCAGTACTTC.

The chain couples TRBV5-1 to TRBJ1-2; D possibly corresponds to TRBD1 (5 bases). The CDR3 spans 13 residues. Germline CDR1 SGHRS, CDR2 YFSETQ. Trimming took 4 bases from V and 4 from J, leaving 11 bases between them. The CDR3 DNA reads TGCGCCAGCAGCCTACAGGTGTCCTATGGCTACACCTTC. Translating it yields CASSLQVSYGYTF. The variable domain in full, completed from reference TRBV5-1 and TRBJ1-2, reads KAGVTQTPRYLIKTRGQQVTLSCSPISGHRSVSWYQQTPGQGLQFLFEYFSETQRNKGNFPGRFSGRQFSNSRSEMNVSTLELGDSALYLCASSLQVSYGYTFGSGTRLTVV.

This chain connects TRBV18 to TRBJ1-4; 10 bases fit TRBD1. V shed 5 bases, J shed 8 bases, and the junction held 8 bases outside the gene matches. Germline loops: CDR1 KGHSH, CDR2 LQKENI. The length of the CDR3 is 15 residues. For the CDR3, the DNA is TGTGCCAGCTCAGCGGACAGGGGGATTTCGGAAAAACTGTTTTTT. It specifies CASSADRGISEKLFF. The full variable domain, its missing parts supplied by reference TRBV18 and TRBJ1-4, is NAGVMQNPRHLVRRRGQEARLRCSPMKGHSHVYWYRQLPEEGLKFMVYLQKENIIDESGMPKERFSAEFPKEGPSILRIQQVVRGDSAAYFCASSADRGISEKLFFGSGTQLSVL.

The genes are TRBV30 and TRBJ2-7, with D possibly TRBD2 on 6 matching bases. V gave up 2 bases and J gave up 2 bases, with 13 bases separating them. Looked up from germline, CDR1 is GTSNPN and CDR2 is SVGIG (reference sequence). The CDR3 totals 14 residues. CDR3 region: CAWSLSSATYEQYF. The CDR3 DNA reads as TGTGCCTGGAGTCTGTCTAGCGCAACCTACGAGCAGTACTTC.

The chain carries TRBV6-5 and TRBJ1-1; no clear D gene. Germline values: CDR1 MNHEY, CDR2 SVGAGI. The CDR3 spans 13 residues. The ends were cut back, 5 bases at V and 4 bases at J, with 11 bases in the middle. Here the CDR3 reads CASSLSGSTEAFF. DNA for the CDR3: TGTGCCAGCAGTCTTTCGGGATCCACTGAAGCTTTCTTT.

The chain has TRBV19 and TRBJ2-1, with TRBD2 identical over 13 bases. The V segment lost 8 bases and the J segment 7 bases; nucleotides outside the gene matches: 11. The CDR3 totals 16 residues. CDR1 is LNHDA, CDR2 SQIVND, per germline (reference sequence). The CDR3 loop reads CASAPGTSGVWNEQFF. The CDR3 coding sequence is TGTGCCAGTGCCCCCGGGACTAGCGGGGTGTGGAATGAGCAGTTCTTC.

The chain is built from TRBV19 and TRBJ1-1, with TRBD1 matching 8 bases. CDR1 is LNHDA, CDR2 SQIVND, per germline (reference sequence). This CDR3 contains 16 residues. Trimming cost V 10 bases and J 4 bases; bases outside gene matches: 17. Here the CDR3 reads CATTPRDRPFRTEAFF. The CDR3 DNA reads TGTGCCACCACCCCCCGGGACAGGCCCTTCCGCACTGAAGCTTTCTTT. Full variable domain (rest looked up from reference TRBV19 and TRBJ1-1): DGGITQSPKYLFRKEGQNVTLSCEQNLNHDAMYWYRQDPGQGLRLIYYSQIVNDFQKGDIAEGYSVSREKKESFPLTVTSAQKNPTAFYLCATTPRDRPFRTEAFFGQGTRLTVV.

The V call is TRBV6-2 or TRBV6-3, the J call TRBJ2-2, with 7 positions matching TRBD1. This CDR3 has 15 amino acids. In germline, CDR1 is MNHEY, CDR2 SVGEGT. V gave up 5 bases and J gave up 6 bases; unmatched junction bases: 9. CDR3 loop: CASSDPGTAAGELFF. The CDR3 bases are TGTGCCAGCAGTGACCCCGGGACAGCGGCCGGGGAGCTGTTTTTT.

V gene TRBV12-3 or TRBV12-4 combines with J gene TRBJ2-3; D unclear. The CDR3 consists of 12 residues. V shed 5 bases and J shed 4 bases, with 7 bases lying between them. The CDR3 region has the DNA TGTGCCAGCAGTGCGATGGCAGATACGCAGTATTTT. Translation: CASSAMADTQYF.

The chain has TRBV4-3 and TRBJ2-2; tentatively, D is TRBD1 (5 bases). The germline CDR1 and CDR2 sequences are LGHNA and YSLEER. V shed 0 bases and J shed 3 bases, with 14 bases lying between them. CDR3 length: 17 residues. The CDR3 DNA is TGCGCCAGCAGCCAAGAAGGAACAGGCGGTTACACCGGGGAGCTGTTTTTT. This translates into CASSQEGTGGYTGELFF.

V usage is TRBV11-3 and J usage is TRBJ2-2, with 11 bases fitting TRBD2. The CDR3 consists of 15 residues. The germline V gene has CDR1 SGHNT and CDR2 YENEEA. V dropped 5 bases and J dropped 6; count of bases not matched to a gene: 5. This CDR3 is CASSKTSGVAGELFF. CDR3 nucleotide sequence: TGTGCCAGCAGCAAGACTAGCGGGGTTGCCGGGGAGCTGTTTTTT.